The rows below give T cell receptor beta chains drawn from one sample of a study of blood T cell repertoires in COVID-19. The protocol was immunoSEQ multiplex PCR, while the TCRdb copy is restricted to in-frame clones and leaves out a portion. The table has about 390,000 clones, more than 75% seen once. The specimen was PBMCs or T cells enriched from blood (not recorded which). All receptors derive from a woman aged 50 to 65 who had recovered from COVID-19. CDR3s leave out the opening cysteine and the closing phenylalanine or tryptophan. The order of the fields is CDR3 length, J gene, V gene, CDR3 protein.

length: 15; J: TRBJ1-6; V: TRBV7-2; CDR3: ASSLVPGQGTGSPLH
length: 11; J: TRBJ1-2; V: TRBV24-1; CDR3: ATSDRTGDGYT
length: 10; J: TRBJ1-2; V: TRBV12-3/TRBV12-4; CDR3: ASKGTGYGYT
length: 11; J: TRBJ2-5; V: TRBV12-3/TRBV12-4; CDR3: ASSPTGLETQY
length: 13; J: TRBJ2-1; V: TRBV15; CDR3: ATSGQESSYNEQF
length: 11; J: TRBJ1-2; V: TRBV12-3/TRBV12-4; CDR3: ASSLYTGAGYT
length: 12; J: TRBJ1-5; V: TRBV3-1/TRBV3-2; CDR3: ASSNGNSNQPQH
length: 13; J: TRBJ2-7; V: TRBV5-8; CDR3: ASSPRVLSSYEQY
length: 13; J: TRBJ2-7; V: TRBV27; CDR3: ASSLLGEISYEQY
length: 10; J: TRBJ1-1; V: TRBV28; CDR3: ATLRSNTEAF
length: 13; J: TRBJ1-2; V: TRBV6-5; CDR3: ASSSPGVGNYGYT
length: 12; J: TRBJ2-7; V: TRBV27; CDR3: ASTPLMGSHEQY
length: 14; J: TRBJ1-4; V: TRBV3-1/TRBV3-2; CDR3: ASSQLGGILDEKLF
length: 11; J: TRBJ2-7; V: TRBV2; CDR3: ASGLELAYEQY
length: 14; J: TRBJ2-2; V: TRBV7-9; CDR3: ASNPPRADNTGELF
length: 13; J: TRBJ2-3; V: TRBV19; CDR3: ASSMTSGPPDTQY
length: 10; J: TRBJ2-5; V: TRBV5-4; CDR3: ASSLDSETQY
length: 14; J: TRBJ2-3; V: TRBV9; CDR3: ASSVDSSESTDTQY
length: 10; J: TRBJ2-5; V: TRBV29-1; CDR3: SAGRGGETQY
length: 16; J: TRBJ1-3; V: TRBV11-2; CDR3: ASRPQGAGRRVGNTIY
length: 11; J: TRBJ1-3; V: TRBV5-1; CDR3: ASSSGGGNTIY
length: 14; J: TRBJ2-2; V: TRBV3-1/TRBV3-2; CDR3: ASSLIAGGNTGELF
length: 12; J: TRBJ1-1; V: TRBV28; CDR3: ASTGDTRRVEAF
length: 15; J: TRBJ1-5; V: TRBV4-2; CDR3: ASSQDRQGTYNQPQH
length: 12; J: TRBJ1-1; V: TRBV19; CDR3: ASFTGRRNTEAF
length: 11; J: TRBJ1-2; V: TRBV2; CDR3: ASSVWERYGYT
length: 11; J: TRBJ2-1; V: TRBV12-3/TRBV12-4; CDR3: ASSPRGFNEQF
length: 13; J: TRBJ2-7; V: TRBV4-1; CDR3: ASSQTQGHVDEQY
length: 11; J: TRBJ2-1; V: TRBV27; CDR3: ASSQGVYNEQF
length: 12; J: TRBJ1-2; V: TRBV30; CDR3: AWARTGGAVGYT
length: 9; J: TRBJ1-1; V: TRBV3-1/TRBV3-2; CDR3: ASSQSAEAF
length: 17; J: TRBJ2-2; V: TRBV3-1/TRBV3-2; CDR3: ASSQEGLAGVANTGELF
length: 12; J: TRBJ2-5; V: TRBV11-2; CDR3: ASSLVGARETQY
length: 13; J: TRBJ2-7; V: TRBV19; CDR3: ASKETSGSSYEQY
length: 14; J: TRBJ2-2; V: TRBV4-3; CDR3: ASSQDLFGATGELF
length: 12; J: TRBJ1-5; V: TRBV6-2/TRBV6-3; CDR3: ASSYAGGWQPQH
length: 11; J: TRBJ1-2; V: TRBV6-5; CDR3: ASSRQGDYGYT
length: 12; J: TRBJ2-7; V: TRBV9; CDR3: ASSVGQGIYEQY
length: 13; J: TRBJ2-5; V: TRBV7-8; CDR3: ASSGLFAGGETQY
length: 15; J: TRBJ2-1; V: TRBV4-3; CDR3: ASSQDDSGGHYNEQF
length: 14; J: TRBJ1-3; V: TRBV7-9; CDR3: ASSPGQHGSGNTIY
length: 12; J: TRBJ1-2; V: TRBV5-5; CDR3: ASSLTGSNYGYT
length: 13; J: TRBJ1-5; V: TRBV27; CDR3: ASSPGTGAHQPQH
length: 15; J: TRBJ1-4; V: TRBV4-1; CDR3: ASSQDSIGVGNEKLF